This T cell receptor (beta chain) was recovered during a study of CD8+ T cells in alopecia areata. Study overall: Twice daily, treated patients received 5 to 10 mg of oral tofacitinib. Tofacitinib administration persisted for 6 to 18 months, succeeded by 6 months off drug.

The junction had 9 bases not matched to a gene; V was cut back by 3 bases and J by 5 bases. The CDR3 runs 14 residues. Germline values: CDR1 SQVTM, CDR2 ANQGSEA. RNA extraction and reverse transcription yielded cDNA as sequencing template. Only in-frame clones appear in the TCRdb table, and some are missing; sequencing was by immunoSEQ multiplex PCR. The data hold 150,000 to 250,000 clones, with over 45% observed a single time. Whole-study results and caveats: Tofacitinib produced a significant decrease in scalp clonality and in expanded CD8+ clones among the top 100.

For this clone: What it binds is not known.

Documented treatment: oral pan-JAK inhibitor, 5-10 mg twice daily. PBMCs provided sorted CD4+ and CD8+ T cells. The receptor's source is a human donor with alopecia areata. The specimen comprised CD4+ T cells sorted from blood, sampled at week 24, from a patient treated with tofacitinib. The chain has TRBV29-1 and TRBJ2-7, with 8 bases that match TRBD1. This chain's CDR3 is CSVDGGRGRNEQYF. For the CDR3, the DNA is TGCAGCGTTGATGGGGGCAGGGGGCGGAACGAGCAGTACTTC.